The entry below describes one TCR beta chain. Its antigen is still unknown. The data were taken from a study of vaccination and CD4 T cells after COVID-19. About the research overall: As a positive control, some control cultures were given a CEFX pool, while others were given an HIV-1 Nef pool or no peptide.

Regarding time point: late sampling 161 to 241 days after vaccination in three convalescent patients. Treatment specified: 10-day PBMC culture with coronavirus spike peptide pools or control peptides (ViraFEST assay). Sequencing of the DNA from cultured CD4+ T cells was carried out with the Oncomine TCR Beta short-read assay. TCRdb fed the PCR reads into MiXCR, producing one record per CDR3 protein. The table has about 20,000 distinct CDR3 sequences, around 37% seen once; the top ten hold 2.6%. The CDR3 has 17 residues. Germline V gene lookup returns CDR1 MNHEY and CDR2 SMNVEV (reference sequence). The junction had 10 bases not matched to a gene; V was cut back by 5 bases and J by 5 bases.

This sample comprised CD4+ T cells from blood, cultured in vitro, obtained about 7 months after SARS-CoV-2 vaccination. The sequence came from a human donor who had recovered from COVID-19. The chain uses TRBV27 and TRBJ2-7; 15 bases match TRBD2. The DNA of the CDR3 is TGTGCCAGCAGTAACTCGGGACTAGCGGGAGGAGTGGACGAGCAGTACTTC. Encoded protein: CASSNSGLAGGVDEQYF.